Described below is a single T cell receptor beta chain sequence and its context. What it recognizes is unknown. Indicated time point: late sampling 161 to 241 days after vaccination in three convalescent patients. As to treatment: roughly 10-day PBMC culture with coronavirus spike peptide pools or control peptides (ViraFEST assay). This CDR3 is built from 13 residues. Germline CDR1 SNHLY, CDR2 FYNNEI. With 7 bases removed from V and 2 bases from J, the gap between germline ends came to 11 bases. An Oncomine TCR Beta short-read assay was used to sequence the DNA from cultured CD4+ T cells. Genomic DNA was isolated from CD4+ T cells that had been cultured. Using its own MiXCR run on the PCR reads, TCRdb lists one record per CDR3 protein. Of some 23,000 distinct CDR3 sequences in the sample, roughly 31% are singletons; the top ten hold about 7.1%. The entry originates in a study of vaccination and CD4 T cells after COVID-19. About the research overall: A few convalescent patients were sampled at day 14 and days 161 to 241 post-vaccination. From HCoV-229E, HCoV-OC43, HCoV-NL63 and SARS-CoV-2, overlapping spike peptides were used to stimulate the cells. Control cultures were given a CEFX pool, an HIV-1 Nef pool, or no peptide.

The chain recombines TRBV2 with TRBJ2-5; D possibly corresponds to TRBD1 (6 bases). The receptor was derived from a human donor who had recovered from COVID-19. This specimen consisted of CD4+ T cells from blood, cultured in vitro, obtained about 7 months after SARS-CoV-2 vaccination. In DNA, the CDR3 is TGTGCCAGCACACGCGACAGGCAAGAGACCCAGTACTTC. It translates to CASTRDRQETQYF.